A selection of T cell receptor beta chains follows, all from one sample in a study of shared clonotypes between healthy human individuals. Method: immunoSEQ multiplex PCR; TCRdb's copy keeps in-frame clones and lacks some. The sample holds fewer than 1.4 million clones; around three quarters are singletons and the top ten take 0.55% to 0.7%. The sequenced material came from memory CD4+ T cells from PBMCs. Every receptor here comes from a man between 18 and 35 years old in good health. Some clones in this sample may be carry-over from other donors' samples. CDR3s include the opening cysteine and the closing phenylalanine or tryptophan. The D gene is left open where the match is weak.

d_call | j_call | v_call | cdr3_aa
TRBD2 | TRBJ2-1 | TRBV27 | CASSPRTSPNKYNEQFF
- | TRBJ1-5 | TRBV28 | CASRVVRTVNQPQHF
- | TRBJ2-1 | TRBV10-2 | CASSEQYNEQFF
TRBD2 | TRBJ2-1 | TRBV28 | CASTPRRLAGVSSYNEQFF
- | TRBJ2-7 | TRBV27 | CASSRRGAPYEQYF
- | TRBJ2-3 | TRBV7-8 | CASSLVGTDTQYF
- | TRBJ2-2 | TRBV10-2 | CASSDPRGGRDTGELFF
- | TRBJ2-3 | TRBV2 | CASSETGTDTQYF
- | TRBJ1-5 | TRBV5-6 | CASSLLSSNQPQHF
TRBD2 | TRBJ2-1 | TRBV9 | CASSPTSGGRNEQFF
- | TRBJ1-2 | TRBV27 | CASSLTASYGYTF
- | TRBJ2-7 | TRBV29-1 | CSVVGTSSSYEQYF
TRBD2 | TRBJ2-4 | TRBV13 | CASSLRGLATCYF
- | TRBJ2-1 | TRBV7-3 | CASSPVVLGEQFF
- | - | TRBV11-1 | CASSLFGGSNEQYF
- | TRBJ1-2 | TRBV28 | CASSLPGTRPIGYTF
TRBD2 | TRBJ2-5 | TRBV28 | CASSHPTSGKTQYF
- | TRBJ1-1 | TRBV27 | CASRWGPRGTEAFF
TRBD1 | TRBJ1-4 | TRBV15 | CATSLSPPGGTNEKLFF
TRBD2 | TRBJ2-7 | TRBV28 | CASRGVAGPGGSEQYF
- | TRBJ2-7 | TRBV4-3 | CASSQGRGGRAYEQYF
- | TRBJ1-3 | TRBV5-1 | CASSPDGGSGNTIYF
- | TRBJ1-5 | TRBV28 | CASSFPGGRNQPQHF
- | TRBJ1-5 | TRBV2 | CASSGRGLGQPQHF
- | TRBJ2-7 | TRBV27 | CASSSLLGRIYEQYF
TRBD1 | TRBJ1-2 | TRBV7-2 | CASSRTGGNYGYTF
- | TRBJ2-7 | TRBV20-1 | CSADPLYEQYF
- | TRBJ1-5 | TRBV9 | CASSVDDGGNQPQHF
TRBD2 | TRBJ2-7 | TRBV5-4 | CASSPAAVAGGSYEQYF